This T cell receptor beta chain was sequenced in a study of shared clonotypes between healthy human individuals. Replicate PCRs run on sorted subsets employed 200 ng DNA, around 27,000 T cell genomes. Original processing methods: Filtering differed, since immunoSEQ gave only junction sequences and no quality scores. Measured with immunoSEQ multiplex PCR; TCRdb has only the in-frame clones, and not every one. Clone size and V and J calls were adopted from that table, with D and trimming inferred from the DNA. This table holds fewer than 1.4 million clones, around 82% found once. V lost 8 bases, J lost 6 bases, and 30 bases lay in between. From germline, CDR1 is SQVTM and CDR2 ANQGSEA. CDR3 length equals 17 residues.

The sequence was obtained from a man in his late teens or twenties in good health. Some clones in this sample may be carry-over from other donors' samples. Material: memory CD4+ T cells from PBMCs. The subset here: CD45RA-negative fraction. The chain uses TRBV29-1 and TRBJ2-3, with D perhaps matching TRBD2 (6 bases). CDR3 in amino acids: CSHLGGPGSGSYDTQYF. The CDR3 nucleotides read TGCAGCCACCTCGGCGGGCCGGGTAGCGGATCTTACGATACGCAGTATTTT.